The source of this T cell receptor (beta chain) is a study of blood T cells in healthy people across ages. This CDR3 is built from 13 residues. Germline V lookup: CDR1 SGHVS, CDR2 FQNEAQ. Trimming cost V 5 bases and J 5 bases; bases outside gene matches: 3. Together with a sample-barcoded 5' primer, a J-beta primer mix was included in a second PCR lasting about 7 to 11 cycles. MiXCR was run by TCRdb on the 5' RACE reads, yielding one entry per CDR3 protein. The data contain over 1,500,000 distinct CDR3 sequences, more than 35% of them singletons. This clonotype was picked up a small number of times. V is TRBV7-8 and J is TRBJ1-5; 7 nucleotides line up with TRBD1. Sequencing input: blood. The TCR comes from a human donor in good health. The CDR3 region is CASSTDRDQPQHF. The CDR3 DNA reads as TGTGCCAGCAGCACAGACAGGGATCAGCCCCAGCATTTT.